This TCR beta chain was found in a study of spatial heterogeneity in lung cancer. General study results and limits: Compared with follow-up, resection was when ubiquitous expanded tumor TCRs appeared in blood more.

This clonotype appeared many times. What it recognizes is unknown. TCRdb ran MiXCR on the 5' RACE reads and lists one entry per CDR3 protein. The sample consists of around 48,000 distinct CDR3 sequences, around 5.2% of them appearing once. This sample's time point: sample taken at primary tumor resection. Unsorted whole RNA samples from tumor, nontumor lung or frozen PBMC were sequenced. A total of under 80 untreated early-stage non-small cell lung cancer patients served as donors. The sequence was collected from a male donor with early-stage non-small cell lung cancer. This specimen was PBMCs, taken at surgery.

The CDR3, as DNA: TGTGCCAGCAGTGAACAAAGGGCGGACACTGAAGCTTTCTTT. Amino acids: CASSEQRADTEAFF. This rearrangement joins TRBV6-1 to TRBJ1-1; D call uncertain. V gave up 2 bases and J gave up 3 bases, with 10 bases separating them. The CDR3 has 14 residues. Germline V CDR1 and CDR2: MNHNS, SASEGT.